The text below deals with one TCR beta chain. Here immunoSEQ multiplex PCR was the method, and the copy in TCRdb shows in-frame clones only, minus some. The repertoire holds approximately 59,000 clones, with over 75% as singletons. This record belongs to a study of control samples from healthy donors and cancer patients. The CDR3 has 14 residues. The germline V and J ends were trimmed by 0 bases and 5 bases, with 10 bases remaining between them. Germline CDR1 and CDR2: SEHNR and FQNEAQ (reference sequence). V is TRBV7-9 and J is TRBJ1-1; the D gene is possibly TRBD1 (6 bases). Input material: PBMCs. This TCR came from a woman in her fifties or sixties with lung cancer. Here the CDR3 DNA reads TGTGCCAGCAGCTTAGCGACAGGCGGAACTGAAGCTTTCTTT. This translates into CASSLATGGTEAFF.